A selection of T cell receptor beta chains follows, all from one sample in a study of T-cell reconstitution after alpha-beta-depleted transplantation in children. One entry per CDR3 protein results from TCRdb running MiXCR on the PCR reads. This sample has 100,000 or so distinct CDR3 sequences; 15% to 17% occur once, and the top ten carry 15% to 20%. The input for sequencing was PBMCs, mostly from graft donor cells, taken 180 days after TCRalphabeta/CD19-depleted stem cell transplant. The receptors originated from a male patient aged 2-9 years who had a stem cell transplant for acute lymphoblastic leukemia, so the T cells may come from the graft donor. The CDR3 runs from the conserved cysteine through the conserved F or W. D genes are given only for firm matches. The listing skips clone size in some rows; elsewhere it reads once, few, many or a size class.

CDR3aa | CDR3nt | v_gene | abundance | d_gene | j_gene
CASSLAGHVDF | TGTGCCAGCAGCTTGGCGGGCCACGTGGATTTT | TRBV5-6 | NA | NA | TRBJ2-3
CATSDSPVTDTQYF | TGTGCCACCAGTGATTCGCCAGTCACAGATACGCAGTATTTT | TRBV24-1 | few | NA | TRBJ2-3
CASSGQGPTNEKLFF | TGTGCCAGCAGCGGACAGGGGCCAACTAATGAAAAACTGTTTTTT | TRBV6-1 | NA | TRBD1 | TRBJ1-4
CSAPGLLPYEQYF | TGCAGTGCCCCAGGACTACTACCCTACGAGCAGTACTTC | TRBV20-1 | many | NA | TRBJ2-7
CASSTPRAKNIQYF | TGTGCCAGCAGCACGCCTCGGGCCAAAAACATTCAGTACTTC | TRBV7-9 | many | NA | TRBJ2-4
CASSITGLAAYEQYF | TGTGCCAGCAGCATAACGGGACTAGCGGCCTACGAGCAGTACTTC | TRBV7-2 | once | TRBD2 | TRBJ2-7
CASSLGAAGTSYTDTQYF | TGTGCCAGCAGTCTCGGAGCCGCTGGGACTTCTTACACAGATACGCAGTATTTT | TRBV12-3/TRBV12-4 | few | NA | TRBJ2-3
CATSPGQDTDTQYF | TGCGCCACCTCGCCAGGGCAGGACACAGATACGCAGTATTTT | TRBV5-1 | many | NA | TRBJ2-3
CASSFKGLLTDTQYF | TGTGCCAGCAGTTTTAAGGGACTACTCACAGATACGCAGTATTTT | TRBV12-3/TRBV12-4 | NA | TRBD2 | TRBJ2-3
CASSPRLAGSYEQYF | TGTGCCAGCAGCCCTCGACTAGCGGGGTCATACGAGCAGTACTTC | TRBV7-2 | NA | TRBD2 | TRBJ2-7
CASSPRRGMSEAFF | TGTGCCAGCTCACCTAGAAGGGGGATGTCTGAAGCTTTCTTT | TRBV18 | NA | NA | TRBJ1-1
CASSRLAGGLDEQFF | TGTGCCAGCAGCCGACTAGCGGGGGGGCTGGATGAGCAGTTCTTC | TRBV7-9 | few | TRBD2 | TRBJ2-1
CAISESGLSYEQYF | TGTGCCATCAGTGAGTCAGGGCTATCCTACGAGCAGTACTTC | TRBV10-3 | NA | NA | TRBJ2-7
CAVNWDTGELFF | TGTGCCGTTAACTGGGACACCGGGGAGCTGTTTTTT | TRBV2 | NA | NA | TRBJ2-2
CSAWEGWRNTEAFF | TGCAGCGCTTGGGAAGGGTGGAGGAACACTGAAGCTTTCTTT | TRBV29-1 | NA | NA | TRBJ1-1
CASSPIDALYEQYF | TGTGCCAGCAGTCCTATCGACGCCCTCTACGAGCAGTACTTC | TRBV12-3/TRBV12-4 | NA | NA | TRBJ2-7
CASSTVAGTDTQYF | TGTGCCTCATCCACAGTTGCGGGCACAGATACGCAGTATTTT | TRBV2 | once | NA | TRBJ2-3
CASSLVLSSGANVLTF | TGTGCCAGCAGCTTAGTTTTGAGCTCTGGGGCCAACGTCCTGACTTTC | TRBV7-9 | few | NA | TRBJ2-6
CASRQSGAADTQYF | TGTGCCAGCAGGCAGAGCGGGGCCGCAGATACGCAGTATTTT | TRBV6-2/TRBV6-3 | NA | TRBD2 | TRBJ2-3
CASSSYRVKNEKLFF | TGTGCCAGCAGCTCCTACAGGGTAAAAAATGAAAAACTGTTTTTT | TRBV7-8 | NA | NA | TRBJ1-4
CSVDGQGYTF | TGCAGCGTGGACGGACAGGGATACACCTTC | TRBV29-1 | few | TRBD1 | TRBJ1-2
CASSLLQGHEQYF | TGTGCCAGCAGTCTCCTACAGGGGCACGAGCAGTACTTC | TRBV12-3/TRBV12-4 | few | TRBD1 | TRBJ2-7
CASTSQVGDNQPQHF | TGTGCCAGTACCAGTCAGGTAGGGGACAATCAGCCCCAGCATTTT | TRBV19 | NA | NA | TRBJ1-5
CSAIQGAVSNQPQHF | TGCAGTGCTATACAGGGGGCGGTTAGCAATCAGCCCCAGCATTTT | TRBV20-1 | few | TRBD1 | TRBJ1-5
CASSPSLAGGEETQYF | TGTGCCAGCAGCCCGTCGCTAGCGGGGGGCGAAGAGACCCAGTACTTC | TRBV7-2 | NA | TRBD2 | TRBJ2-5
CASSLAYGSQETQYF | TGTGCCAGCAGCTTAGCTTATGGCAGTCAAGAGACCCAGTACTTC | TRBV7-2 | NA | NA | TRBJ2-5
CASSSQGPNTGELFF | TGTGCCAGCAGTAGTCAGGGTCCGAACACCGGGGAGCTGTTTTTT | TRBV2 | few | NA | TRBJ2-2
CASSTGRRPYGYTF | TGTGCCAGCAGTACCGGACGGAGACCCTATGGCTACACCTTC | TRBV12-3/TRBV12-4 | NA | NA | TRBJ1-2
CASSLGVGAGYTF | TGTGCCAGCAGTTTAGGTGTGGGGGCCGGCTACACCTTC | TRBV12-3/TRBV12-4 | NA | NA | TRBJ1-2
CASSPGLAGGYEQYF | TGTGCCAGCTCACCGGGACTAGCGGGGGGTTACGAGCAGTACTTC | TRBV18 | NA | TRBD2 | TRBJ2-7
CASSFSGSGANVLTF | TGCGCCAGCAGCTTTAGCGGATCTGGGGCCAACGTCCTGACTTTC | TRBV5-1 | many | NA | TRBJ2-6
CASRRSSGAVGDTQYF | TGCGCCAGCAGGAGATCTAGTGGCGCGGTGGGAGATACGCAGTATTTT | TRBV5-1 | NA | NA | TRBJ2-3
CASGLVISAGVSYEQYF | TGTGCTAGTGGTTTGGTAATTTCGGCAGGGGTATCCTACGAGCAGTACTTC | TRBV12-5 | NA | NA | TRBJ2-7
CASSYADRNTEAFF | TGTGCCAGCAGTTACGCGGACCGGAACACTGAAGCTTTCTTT | TRBV6-5 | NA | NA | TRBJ1-1
CATSDPTGEGTYNEQFF | TGTGCCACCAGTGACCCGACAGGGGAAGGGACCTACAATGAGCAGTTCTTC | TRBV24-1 | few | TRBD1 | TRBJ2-1
CASRSGVDGGELFF | TGTGCCAGCAGATCAGGGGTGGATGGCGGGGAGCTGTTTTTT | TRBV11-3 | few | NA | TRBJ2-2
CASSRDEGDYGYTF | TGCGCCAGCAGCCGGGACGAGGGGGACTATGGCTACACCTTC | TRBV5-1 | NA | NA | TRBJ1-2
CSASDRASETQYF | TGCAGTGCTAGCGACAGGGCCTCAGAGACCCAGTACTTC | TRBV20-1 | NA | TRBD1 | TRBJ2-5
CASSLAGDYNEQFF | TGCGCCAGCAGCTTGGCGGGAGACTACAATGAGCAGTTCTTC | TRBV5-1 | few | NA | TRBJ2-1
CSARDGGGVDNSPLHF | TGCAGTGCTAGAGATGGGGGCGGCGTTGACAATTCACCCCTCCACTTT | TRBV20-1 | NA | NA | TRBJ1-6